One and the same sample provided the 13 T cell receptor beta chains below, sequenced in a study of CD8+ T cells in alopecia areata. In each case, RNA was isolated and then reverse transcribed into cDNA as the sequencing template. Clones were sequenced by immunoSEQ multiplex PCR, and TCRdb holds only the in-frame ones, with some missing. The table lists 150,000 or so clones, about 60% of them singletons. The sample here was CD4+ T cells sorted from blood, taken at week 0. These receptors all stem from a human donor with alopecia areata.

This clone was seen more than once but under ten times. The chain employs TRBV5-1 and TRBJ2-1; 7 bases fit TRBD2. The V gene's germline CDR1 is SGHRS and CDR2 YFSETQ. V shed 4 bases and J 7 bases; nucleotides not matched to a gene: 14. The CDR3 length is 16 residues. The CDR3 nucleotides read TGCGCCAGCAGCCACGGGGGAGGGACCCAAGGTAATGAGCAGTTCTTC. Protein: CASSHGGGTQGNEQFF.

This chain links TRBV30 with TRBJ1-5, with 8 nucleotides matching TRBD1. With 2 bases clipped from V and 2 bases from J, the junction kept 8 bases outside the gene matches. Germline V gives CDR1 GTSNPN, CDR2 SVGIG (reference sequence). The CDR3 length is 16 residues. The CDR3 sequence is CAWSWQGARGNQPQHF. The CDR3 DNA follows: TGTGCCTGGAGTTGGCAGGGGGCGCGGGGCAATCAGCCCCAGCATTTT.

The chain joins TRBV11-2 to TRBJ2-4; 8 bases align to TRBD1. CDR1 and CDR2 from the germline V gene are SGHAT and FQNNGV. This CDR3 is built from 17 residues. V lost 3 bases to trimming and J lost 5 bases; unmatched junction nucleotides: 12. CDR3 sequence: CASSFSVGQGTENIQYF. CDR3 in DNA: TGTGCCAGCAGCTTCTCCGTCGGACAGGGTACGGAAAACATTCAGTACTTC.

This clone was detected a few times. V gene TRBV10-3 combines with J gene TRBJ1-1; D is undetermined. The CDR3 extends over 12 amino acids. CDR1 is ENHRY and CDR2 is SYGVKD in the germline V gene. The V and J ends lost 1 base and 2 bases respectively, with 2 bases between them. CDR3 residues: CAISEFNTEAFF. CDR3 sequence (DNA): TGTGCCATCAGTGAGTTTAACACTGAAGCTTTCTTT.

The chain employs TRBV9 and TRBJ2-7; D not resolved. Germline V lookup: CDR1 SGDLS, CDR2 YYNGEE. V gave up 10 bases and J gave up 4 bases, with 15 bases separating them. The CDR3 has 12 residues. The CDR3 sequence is CASAVDFYEQYF. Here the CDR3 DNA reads TGTGCCTCCGCAGTGGATTTTTACGAGCAGTACTTC.

The DNA of the CDR3 is TGTGCCAGCAGCTTTGGCGGGGGCCTTAACAATGAGCAGTTCTTC. Translating gives CASSFGGGLNNEQFF. This chain links TRBV11-3 with TRBJ2-1; possible D gene TRBD2, 7 bases. Germline V gene sequence: CDR1 SGHNT, CDR2 YENEEA. The length of the CDR3 is 15 residues. The germline V and J ends were trimmed by 3 bases and 5 bases, with 14 bases remaining between them.

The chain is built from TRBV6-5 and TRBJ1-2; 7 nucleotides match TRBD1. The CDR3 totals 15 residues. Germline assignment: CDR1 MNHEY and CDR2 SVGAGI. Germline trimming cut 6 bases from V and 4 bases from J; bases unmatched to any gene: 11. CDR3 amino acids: CASRLGQATGYGYTF. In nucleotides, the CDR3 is TGTGCCAGCAGGTTAGGACAGGCGACGGGCTATGGCTACACCTTC.

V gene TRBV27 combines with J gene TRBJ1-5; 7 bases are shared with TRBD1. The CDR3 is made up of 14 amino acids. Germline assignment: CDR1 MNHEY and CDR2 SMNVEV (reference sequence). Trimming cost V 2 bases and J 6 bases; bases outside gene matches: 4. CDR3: CASSLGQGVQPQHF. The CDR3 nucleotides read TGTGCCAGCAGTTTAGGGCAGGGGGTTCAGCCCCAGCATTTT.

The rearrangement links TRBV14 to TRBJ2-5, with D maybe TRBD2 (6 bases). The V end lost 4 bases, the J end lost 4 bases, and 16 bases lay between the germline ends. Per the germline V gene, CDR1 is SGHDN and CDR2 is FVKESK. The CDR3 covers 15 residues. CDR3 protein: CASSRRGRARETQYF. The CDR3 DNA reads TGTGCCAGCAGCCGGAGGGGCAGGGCAAGAGAGACCCAGTACTTC.

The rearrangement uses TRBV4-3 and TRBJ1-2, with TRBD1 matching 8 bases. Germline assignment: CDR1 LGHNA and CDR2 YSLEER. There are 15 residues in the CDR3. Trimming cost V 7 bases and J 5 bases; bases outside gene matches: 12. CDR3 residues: CASTRSGTGEYGYTF. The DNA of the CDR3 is TGCGCCAGCACCAGATCCGGGACAGGCGAATATGGCTACACCTTC.

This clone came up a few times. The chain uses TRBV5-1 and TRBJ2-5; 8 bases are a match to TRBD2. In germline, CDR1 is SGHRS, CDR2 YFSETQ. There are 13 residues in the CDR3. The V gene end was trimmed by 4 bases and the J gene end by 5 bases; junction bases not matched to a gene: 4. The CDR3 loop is CASSPGGMETQYF. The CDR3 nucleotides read TGCGCCAGCAGCCCGGGGGGGATGGAGACCCAGTACTTC.

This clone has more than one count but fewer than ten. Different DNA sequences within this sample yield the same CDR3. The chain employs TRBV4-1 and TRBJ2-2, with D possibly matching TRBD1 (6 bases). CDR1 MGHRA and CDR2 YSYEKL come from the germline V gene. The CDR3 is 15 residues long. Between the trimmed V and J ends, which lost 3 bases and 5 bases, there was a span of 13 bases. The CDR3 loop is CASSQGLRGTGELFF. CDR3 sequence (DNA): TGCGCCAGCAGCCAGGGCCTTAGGGGGACCGGGGAGCTGTTTTTT.

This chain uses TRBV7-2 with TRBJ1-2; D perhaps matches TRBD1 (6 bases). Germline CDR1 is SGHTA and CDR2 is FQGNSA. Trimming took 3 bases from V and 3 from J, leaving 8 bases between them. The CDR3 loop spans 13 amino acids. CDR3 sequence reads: CASSFSGDYGYTF. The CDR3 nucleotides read TGTGCCAGCAGCTTCTCAGGGGACTATGGCTACACCTTC.